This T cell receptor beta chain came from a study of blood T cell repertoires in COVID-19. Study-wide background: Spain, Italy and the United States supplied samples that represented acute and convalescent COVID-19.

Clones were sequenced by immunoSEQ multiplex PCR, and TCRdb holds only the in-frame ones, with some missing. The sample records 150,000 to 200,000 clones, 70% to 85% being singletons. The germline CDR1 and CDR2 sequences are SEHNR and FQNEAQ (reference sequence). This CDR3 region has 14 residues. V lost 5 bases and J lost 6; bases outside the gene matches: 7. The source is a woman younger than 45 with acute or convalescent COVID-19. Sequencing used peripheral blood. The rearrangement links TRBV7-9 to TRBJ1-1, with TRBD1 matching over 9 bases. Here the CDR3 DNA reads TGTGCCAGCAGCGCGGACAGGGGCACGGCTGAAGCTTTCTTT. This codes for CASSADRGTAEAFF.